A selection of T cell receptor beta chains follows, all from one sample in a study of blood T cells in healthy people across ages. TCRdb independently ran MiXCR on the 5' RACE reads; one entry per CDR3 protein. The sample consists of over 950,000 distinct CDR3 sequences, around 54% of them appearing once. The sample consisted of blood. These receptors were taken from an older woman in good health. Each CDR3 is given without its conserved first and last residue. Each record gives: V gene, CDR3 protein.

V: TRBV27; CDR3: ASSKQTVTGGNQPQH
V: TRBV14; CDR3: ASSPRKTSELQETQY
V: TRBV7-3; CDR3: ASSPGSKWGYT
V: TRBV7-2; CDR3: ASSFPALGTQY
V: TRBV28; CDR3: ASGLGPGLTYEQY
V: TRBV2; CDR3: ASSDGPGQFYYGYT
V: TRBV7-3; CDR3: ASSPKGTSGRETQY
V: TRBV28; CDR3: ASSGQGVVVAQY
V: TRBV6-2/TRBV6-3; CDR3: ATIRGAGLNTEAF
V: TRBV3-1; CDR3: ASSQGWGQGAAGYT
V: TRBV15; CDR3: ATSQAHGDTEAF
V: TRBV5-1; CDR3: ASSLQGGSREQY
V: TRBV24-1; CDR3: ATSDTRPDLQY
V: TRBV13; CDR3: ASRQTRAVSGDTQY
V: TRBV4-3; CDR3: ASSHQMAGVGISYEQY
V: TRBV12-3/TRBV12-4; CDR3: ASSSGTVSYEQY
V: TRBV10-3; CDR3: AISGRSAGGANEQY
V: TRBV7-2; CDR3: ASSSRGHIYGYT
V: TRBV6-1; CDR3: ASSEPRWGTDTQY
V: TRBV28; CDR3: ASSFPGTSGSVREQY
V: TRBV4-1; CDR3: ASSPGLAGVLSTDTQY
V: TRBV6-2/TRBV6-3; CDR3: ASRRGTGDNSPLH
V: TRBV20-1; CDR3: SASSFEDSSYEQY
V: TRBV6-2/TRBV6-3; CDR3: ASSPSGRNYNEQF
V: TRBV20-1; CDR3: SAPGTSGGYEQY
V: TRBV5-1; CDR3: ASSSGRSGELGYT